This TCR beta chain was sequenced in a study of long-term antiretroviral therapy in people with HIV. The overall study: Sampling started about a decade before the 2015 immediate-ART recommendation.

The ends were cut back, 0 bases at V and 4 bases at J, with 7 bases in the middle. There are 13 residues in the CDR3. CDR1 is ENHRY, CDR2 SYGVKD, per germline. A v3.0 immunoSEQ assay was performed at survey level. Sequencing used immunoSEQ multiplex PCR; TCRdb keeps in-frame clones, though not all of them. Of fewer than 20,000 clones in the sample, 75% to 90% were seen once. A single count supports this clone. Its antigen is as yet unknown. Points from the study as a whole: HIV repertoires showed narrower CDR3 length ranges than controls. Blood draws took place between about 2004 and 2018 and possibly involved older ART regimens.

Sequencing was performed on unsorted PBMCs, taken 4.2 years after starting antiretroviral therapy. This clonotype originated in a man between 45 and 60 years old with HIV. This chain uses TRBV10-3 with TRBJ2-7; D unresolved. The CDR3 loop reads CAISESVGYEQYF. In nucleotides, the CDR3 is TGTGCCATCAGTGAGTCGGTGGGGTACGAGCAGTACTTC.